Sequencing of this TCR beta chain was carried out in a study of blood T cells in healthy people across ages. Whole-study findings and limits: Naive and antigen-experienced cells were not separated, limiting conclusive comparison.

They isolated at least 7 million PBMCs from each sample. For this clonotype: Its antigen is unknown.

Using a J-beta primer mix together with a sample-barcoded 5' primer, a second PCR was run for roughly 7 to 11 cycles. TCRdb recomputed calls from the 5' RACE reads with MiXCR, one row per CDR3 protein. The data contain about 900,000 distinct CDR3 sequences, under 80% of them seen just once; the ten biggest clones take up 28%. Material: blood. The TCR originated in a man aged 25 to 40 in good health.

CDR3 coding DNA: TGTGCCAGCAGTTACCCGAATGGGACAGGAGACGAAAAACTGTTTTTT. This sequence encodes CASSYPNGTGDEKLFF. This chain joins TRBV6-7 and TRBJ1-4; 8 nucleotides match TRBD1. TRBV6-7 is recorded as an ORF, its role being uncertain. Trimming at V came to 2 bases and at J to 8 bases, leaving 10 bases not matched to a gene. The CDR3 totals 16 residues.